This record concerns one T cell receptor (delta chain) sequence. At least ten counts were recorded for this clone. Its antigen is unknown. No base quality values were provided; no much bigger clone lies one nucleotide off. Libraries were prepared through multiplex PCR. The instrument given in TCRdb is Illumina MiSeq. From each sorted gammadelta T cell sample, both TCR gamma (TRG) and TCR delta (TRD) chains were sequenced. The original methods were these. The repertoire analyses drew on clonotype tree plots, the accumulated frequency of the top 20 clonotypes, and diversity index (DI) and D75 metrics. TCRdb processed the public reads again with the CATT caller, after which rows with matching DNA were combined. TCRdb, not the authors, supplied the V and J calls. The sample profile shows tens of thousands of delta-chain clones; 1.5% to 2% of them were found once. Of the sample, 15% is held by the ten largest clones.

The germline V gene provides CDR1 TSWWSYY and CDR2 QGS. Including the terminal cysteine and phenylalanine, the CDR3 comprises 19 residues. CDR3 DNA only is kept here, 57 bases in frame from base 1. Cut back by 4 bases and 0 bases, the V and J ends lie 24 bases apart. These data are taken from a study of γδ T cells in repeated Plasmodium falciparum infection (dated by TCRdb to about 2021). Turning to the overall study: The natural-infection arm enrolled Malian children exposed to intense seasonal malaria transmission, compared against age and gender matched Australian children. Samples from controlled-infection subjects were taken at baseline, right before selected infections, and 21 days after each infection. Four to six malaria-naive U.S. adults underwent four controlled human malaria infections by bites from P. falciparum NF54-infected Anopheles stephensi mosquitoes over about 590 days. Malian gammadelta TCR repertoires were analysed cross-sectionally during no-transmission periods and were analysed longitudinally across acute febrile malaria episodes. The study looked at how repeated Plasmodium falciparum infection shapes the human gammadelta T cell repertoire, using both natural infection in Mali and controlled human malaria infection.

For bulk TCR repertoire analysis, Vgamma9/Vdelta2+ and Vdelta2-negative gammadelta T cell populations were isolated by flow sorting from peripheral blood mononuclear cells. The research as a whole found: Vdelta2-negative gammadelta TCR repertoires from Malian children appeared more clonally expanded, less diverse and less shared than those of Australian children. Because the controlled-infection cohort was small, analysis of inter-individual variability in gammadelta T cell responses was limited. Vgamma9/Vdelta2+ TCR repertoires showed a highly stable polyclonal repertoire over time and infection, with many inter-individual overlapping TCRgamma sequences. Repeated controlled infections appeared to drive waves of new clonotype selection in Vdelta2-negative, largely Vdelta1+, gammadelta TCR repertoires. The Malian cohort came from a small rural village of predominantly one ethnic group, limiting generalizability.

The chain was built from TRDV1 and TRDJ1; a weak D assignment points to TRDD2 (9 bases agree). This receptor was identified in a pool of human donors (malaria-infected and uninfected, not separated). Sequencing input: gamma-delta T cells from blood. The CDR3 region has the sequence CALGAFLRGGGWHTDKLIF. The DNA sequence is TGTGCTCTTGGGGCCTTCCTACGTGGTGGGGGATGGCACACCGATAAACTCATCTTT.